One sample yielded the 18 T cell receptor beta chains listed below, sequenced in a study of shared clonotypes between healthy human individuals. Only in-frame clones appear in the TCRdb table, and some are missing; sequencing was by immunoSEQ multiplex PCR. The sample has 500,000 to 550,000 clones, approximately 94% seen once. Sequenced input: naive CD4+ T cells sorted from blood. The subset was: CD45RA+ positively selected. The origin of the receptors is a woman in her 30s in good health.

This clone was counted a single time. The chain joins TRBV2 to TRBJ1-3; no definite D call. This CDR3 contains 15 residues. Per germline, CDR1 SNHLY and CDR2 FYNNEI. V lost 5 bases and J 0 bases, leaving 11 bases between the germline ends. In nucleotides, the CDR3 is TGTGCCAGCAGTAGGACGCCAGACTCTGGAAACACCATATATTTT. It is translated as CASSRTPDSGNTIYF.

The CDR3 is CASSISGGTQYF. CDR3 DNA: TGTGCCAGTAGTATTAGTGGGGGGACCCAGTACTTC. The chain employs TRBV19 and TRBJ2-5, with D possibly being TRBD1 or TRBD2 (5 bases each). Per germline, CDR1 LNHDA and CDR2 SQIVND (reference sequence). The CDR3 is made up of 12 amino acids. Trimming took off 3 bases at V and 7 bases at J, with 9 bases between the two ends.

On this clone: Different DNA sequences within this sample yield the same CDR3. This sequence joins TRBV2 and TRBJ2-5; no firm D call. CDR1 and CDR2 from the germline V gene are SNHLY and FYNNEI. V was cut by 8 bases and J by 5 bases, with 9 bases left in between. The CDR3 is made up of 11 amino acids. The chain's CDR3 is CASSPQETQYF. The CDR3 DNA is TGTGCCAGCTCCCCCCAGGAGACCCAGTACTTC.

The chain joins TRBV30 to TRBJ1-3, with D uncertain. Trimming pared 7 bases from V and 0 bases from J, leaving 16 bases between. Germline V gene data show CDR1 as GTSNPN and CDR2 as SVGIG (reference sequence). The CDR3 runs 15 residues. This chain's CDR3 is CASGSRTYSGNTIYF. In DNA form, the CDR3 reads TGTGCCTCAGGTTCCAGGACCTACTCTGGAAACACCATATATTTT.

J is TRBJ1-5 and V is TRBV2, with 8 bases identical to TRBD1. The CDR3 extends over 22 amino acids. The germline V gene has CDR1 SNHLY and CDR2 FYNNEI. V lost 0 bases, J lost 1 base, and 20 bases stayed unmatched. The CDR3 nucleotides read TGTGCCAGCAGTGAAGCGCTTCATCGGGGACAGGCTAAGAACTCGAGCAATCAGCCCCAGCATTTT. Its protein is CASSEALHRGQAKNSSNQPQHF.

The genes are TRBV5-4 and TRBJ2-5; D unresolved. Between the trimmed V and J ends, which lost 4 bases and 2 bases, there was a span of 9 bases. This CDR3 contains 13 residues. Germline assignment: CDR1 SGHNT and CDR2 YYREEE (reference sequence). CDR3 in amino acids: CASSRTDQETQYF. Written as DNA, the CDR3 is TGTGCCAGCAGCCGAACGGATCAAGAGACCCAGTACTTC.

The J gene is TRBJ1-5, the V gene TRBV21-1; the table calls TRBD1, which could not be checked here. TRBV21-1 is termed a pseudogene. The CDR3 runs to 16 residues. CDR3 amino acids: CASSKGVNRANQPQHF. The CDR3 bases are TGTGCCAGCAGCAAAGGGGTAAACAGGGCCAATCAGCCCCAGCATTTT.

The rearrangement links TRBV30 to TRBJ1-2, with D unclear. This CDR3 contains 12 residues. From germline, CDR1 is GTSNPN and CDR2 SVGIG (reference sequence). Trimming removed 4 bases from V and 4 bases from J, with 10 bases in between. The CDR3 DNA follows: TGTGCCTGGACCGTCTCCTCCTATGGCTACACCTTC. Translated: CAWTVSSYGYTF.

The chain couples TRBV5-1 to TRBJ2-7, with a weak D call TRBD1 (5 bases). V was shortened by 4 bases and J by 1 base, with 18 bases between the two germline ends. The CDR3 covers 16 residues. The germline gives CDR1 SGHRS, CDR2 YFSETQ. The CDR3 nucleotides are TGCGCCAGCAGCCCTGCAGGTCTTTACAGGTCCTACGAGCAGTACTTC. Translated, it gives CASSPAGLYRSYEQYF.

A remark on this clone: Other DNA sequences in this sample translate to the same CDR3. The gene calls are TRBV28 and TRBJ1-4; 11 bases agree with TRBD1. The CDR3 has 15 residues. Germline assignment: CDR1 MDHEN and CDR2 SYDVKM. With V trimmed by 4 bases and J by 8 bases, 6 bases remained unmatched. The CDR3 DNA sequence: TGTGCCAGCAGTTCAACCGGGACAGGGGGAGAAAAACTGTTTTTT. Amino acids: CASSSTGTGGEKLFF.

The V gene is TRBV7-2, the J gene TRBJ2-7, with TRBD1 matching 8 bases. Germline V gene sequence: CDR1 SGHTA, CDR2 FQGNSA. This CDR3 comprises 13 residues. Losses at the gene ends were 3 bases for V and 5 bases for J; bases not matched to a gene: 3. The CDR3 region is CASSFAQGDEQYF. The CDR3, as DNA: TGTGCCAGCAGCTTTGCACAGGGGGACGAGCAGTACTTC.

The rearrangement uses TRBV7-3 and TRBJ2-1, with unresolved D. The V end lost 5 bases, the J end lost 9 bases, and 11 bases lay between the germline ends. The CDR3 consists of 12 residues. The germline V gene has CDR1 SGHTA and CDR2 FQGTGA. CDR3 DNA: TGTGCCAGCAGCCCCCCGCTAGGTGAGCAGTTCTTC. Translation: CASSPPLGEQFF.

J is TRBJ2-5 and V is TRBV5-8, with TRBD2 identical over 12 bases. J was trimmed by 4 bases and V by 0 bases; bases with no gene match: 7. The CDR3 contains 17 residues. Germline-derived CDR1 and CDR2 are SGHTS and YDEGEE. CDR3 in DNA: TGTGCCAGCAGCTTGGAGGCTAGCGGGAGGGCCCGAGAGACCCAGTACTTC. Translated: CASSLEASGRARETQYF.

With regard to this clone: This sample also contains other DNA sequences that code for the same CDR3. CDR3 in amino acids: CASSSGTGFTEAFF. CDR3 DNA sequence: TGTGCCAGTAGTTCCGGGACAGGGTTCACTGAAGCTTTCTTT. The V call is TRBV19, the J call TRBJ1-1, with 9 bases aligning to TRBD1. V trimming: 5 bases; J trimming: 4 bases; junction bases outside the gene matches: 5. CDR3 length: 14 amino acids. The germline V gene has CDR1 LNHDA and CDR2 SQIVND (reference sequence).

The rearrangement uses TRBV6-1 and TRBJ2-7; D possibly corresponds to TRBD2 (5 bases). The CDR3 is made up of 15 amino acids. V lost 11 bases, J lost 2 bases, and 22 bases lay in between. Germline values: CDR1 MNHNS, CDR2 SASEGT. Here the CDR3 reads CAARKFPGLAYEQYF. The CDR3 DNA sequence: TGTGCCGCAAGGAAGTTTCCCGGACTGGCCTACGAGCAGTACTTC.

This clone was counted between two and nine times. The chain links TRBV5-1 to TRBJ2-5; 9 positions agree with TRBD1. CDR3 length equals 14 residues. Germline CDR1 SGHRS, CDR2 YFSETQ. The J segment lost 5 bases and the V segment lost 4 bases, leaving 6 bases of the junction unmatched. The CDR3 DNA sequence: TGCGCCAGCAGCAACCGGGACAGGGCGGAGACCCAGTACTTC. Translated, it gives CASSNRDRAETQYF.

The chain carries TRBV15 and TRBJ2-1; a weak D match, TRBD2 (5 bases). Trimming pared 0 bases from V and 1 base from J, leaving 10 bases between. The CDR3 is 16 amino acids. The germline V gene has CDR1 LNHNV and CDR2 YYDKDF (reference sequence). The CDR3 coding sequence is TGTGCCACCAGCAGAGATGATAGCGAGTCCTACAATGAGCAGTTCTTC. As protein: CATSRDDSESYNEQFF.

The CDR3 loop is CASTAGTGVYEQYF. In DNA form, the CDR3 reads TGTGCCAGTACTGCCGGGACAGGGGTCTACGAGCAGTACTTC. The chain employs TRBV19 and TRBJ2-7; 10 nucleotides line up with TRBD1. The CDR3 consists of 14 residues. The germline V gene encodes CDR1 LNHDA and CDR2 SQIVND (reference sequence). The V and J ends lost 7 bases and 3 bases, in that order; junction bases with no gene match: 6.